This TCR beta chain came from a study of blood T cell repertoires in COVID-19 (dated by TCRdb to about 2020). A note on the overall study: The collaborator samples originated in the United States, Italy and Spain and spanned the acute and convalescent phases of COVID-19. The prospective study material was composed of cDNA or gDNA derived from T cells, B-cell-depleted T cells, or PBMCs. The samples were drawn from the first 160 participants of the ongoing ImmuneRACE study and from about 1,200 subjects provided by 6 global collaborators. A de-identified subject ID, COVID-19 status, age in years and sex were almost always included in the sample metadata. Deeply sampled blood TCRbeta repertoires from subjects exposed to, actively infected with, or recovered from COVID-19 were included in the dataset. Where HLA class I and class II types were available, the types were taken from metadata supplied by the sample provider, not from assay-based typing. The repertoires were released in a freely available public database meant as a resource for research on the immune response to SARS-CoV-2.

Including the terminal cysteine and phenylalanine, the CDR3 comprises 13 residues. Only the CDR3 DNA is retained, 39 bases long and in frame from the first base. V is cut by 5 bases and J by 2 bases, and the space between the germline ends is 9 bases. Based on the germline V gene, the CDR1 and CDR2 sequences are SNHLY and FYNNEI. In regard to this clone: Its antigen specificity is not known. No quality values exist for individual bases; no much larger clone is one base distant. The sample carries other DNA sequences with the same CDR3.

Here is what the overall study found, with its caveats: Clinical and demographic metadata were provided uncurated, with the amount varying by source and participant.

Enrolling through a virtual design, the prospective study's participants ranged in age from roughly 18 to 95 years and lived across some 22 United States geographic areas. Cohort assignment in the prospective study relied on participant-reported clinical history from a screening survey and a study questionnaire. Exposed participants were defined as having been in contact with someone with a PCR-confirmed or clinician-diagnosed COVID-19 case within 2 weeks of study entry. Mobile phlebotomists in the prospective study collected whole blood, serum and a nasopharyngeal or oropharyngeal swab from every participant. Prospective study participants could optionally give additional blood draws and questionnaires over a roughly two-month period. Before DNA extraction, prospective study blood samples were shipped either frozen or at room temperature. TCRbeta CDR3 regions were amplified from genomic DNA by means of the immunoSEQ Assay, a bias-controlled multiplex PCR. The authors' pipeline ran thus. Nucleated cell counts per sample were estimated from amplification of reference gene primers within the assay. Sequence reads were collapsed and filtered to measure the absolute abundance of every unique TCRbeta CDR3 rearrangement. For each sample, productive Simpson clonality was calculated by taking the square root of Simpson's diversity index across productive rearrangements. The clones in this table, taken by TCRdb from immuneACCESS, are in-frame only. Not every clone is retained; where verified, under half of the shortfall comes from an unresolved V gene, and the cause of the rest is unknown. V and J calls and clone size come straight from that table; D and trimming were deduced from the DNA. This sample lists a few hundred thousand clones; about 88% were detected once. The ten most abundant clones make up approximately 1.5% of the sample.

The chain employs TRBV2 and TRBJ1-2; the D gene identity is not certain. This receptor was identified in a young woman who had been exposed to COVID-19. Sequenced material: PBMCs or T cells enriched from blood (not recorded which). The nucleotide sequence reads TGTGCCAGCAGTCGGGATTCAAACTATGGCTACACCTTC. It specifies CASSRDSNYGYTF. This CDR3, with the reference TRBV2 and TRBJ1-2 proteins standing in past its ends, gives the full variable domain EPEVTQTPSHQVTQMGQEVILRCVPISNHLYFYWYRQILGQKVEFLVSFYNNEISEKSEIFDDQFSVERPDGSNFTLKIRSTKLEDSAMYFCASSRDSNYGYTFGSGTRLTVV.